The TCR beta chain described here comes from a study of post-analysis software for immune sequencing data. On the study more broadly: Included courses were relapsing-remitting and secondary progressive multiple sclerosis; progressive-relapsing multiple sclerosis was also included.

The library was made from cDNA and included unique molecular identifiers. Researchers reported 400,000 to 550,000 cDNA molecules coming from approximately 0.95 to 9.8 million T cells. A single record per CDR3 protein comes from TCRdb applying MiXCR to the PCR reads. The sample contains hundreds of thousands of distinct CDR3 sequences, less than 45% of which appear only once. The CDR3 runs 14 residues. Germline V lookup: CDR1 SGHRS, CDR2 YFSETQ. V lost 7 bases and J 1 base, leaving 12 bases between the germline ends. Notes on this clonotype: Its antigen is currently unknown.

Study-level findings and limits: The five TRBV segments detected at higher frequency in patients than in controls included TRBV5-6, TRBV5-1 and TRBV20-1. The study found significantly lower normalized Chao1 diversity in multiple sclerosis patients than in controls.

V and J are TRBV5-1 and TRBJ2-1, with D uncertain. The sequence was collected from a girl aged 10-17 years with multiple sclerosis. The sequencing input was blood. The CDR3 spells CASRVGLSYNEQFF. As DNA, the CDR3 is TGCGCCAGCCGGGTGGGCCTATCCTACAATGAGCAGTTCTTC.